The 12 T cell receptor beta chains below come from one sample, sequenced in a study of shared clonotypes between healthy human individuals. Repertoires were generated with immunoSEQ multiplex PCR, while TCRdb's copy carries only in-frame clones and drops some. The table records about 1.1 million clones, roughly 80% of them present only once. Sequenced material: memory CD4+ T cells from PBMCs. The sample's subset: CD45RA-negative fraction. Receptor source: a man aged 18-30 years in good health. Some clones in this sample may be carry-over from other donors' samples.

The CDR3 protein is CASSLMTGSSPLHF. The CDR3 nucleotides are TGTGCCAGCAGCTTAATGACAGGGTCCTCACCCCTCCACTTT. The chain recombines TRBV7-2 with TRBJ1-6; TRBD1 aligns across 7 bases. The germline CDR1 and CDR2 sequences are SGHTA and FQGNSA. J was trimmed by 10 bases and V by 2 bases; bases with no gene match: 5. The CDR3 loop spans 14 amino acids.

The chain couples TRBV29-1 to TRBJ2-7, with D perhaps matching TRBD2 (6 bases). Trimming removed 4 bases from V and 4 bases from J, with 11 bases in between. Germline assignment: CDR1 SQVTM and CDR2 ANQGSEA. The CDR3 sequence is 12 residues long. CDR3 sequence reads: CSVVQEGYEQYF. The CDR3 nucleotides are TGCAGCGTTGTACAGGAGGGTTACGAGCAGTACTTC.

This clone was picked up one time. The rearrangement links TRBV9 to TRBJ2-5; D is unresolved. The CDR3 runs to 17 residues. Germline V CDR1 and CDR2: SGDLS, YYNGEE. V lost 3 bases and J lost 4, with 22 bases in between. The CDR3 sequence is CASSDPTSPFMVETQYF. CDR3 nucleotides: TGTGCCAGCAGCGACCCAACCAGCCCGTTTATGGTAGAGACCCAGTACTTC. Full variable domain (missing parts from reference TRBV9 and TRBJ2-5): DSGVTQTPKHLITATGQRVTLRCSPRSGDLSVYWYQQSLDQGLQFLIQYYNGEERAKGNILERFSAQQFPDLHSELNLSSLELGDSALYFCASSDPTSPFMVETQYFGPGTRLLVL.

The rearrangement links TRBV2 to TRBJ2-6, with D uncertain. From germline, CDR1 is SNHLY and CDR2 FYNNEI. V was pared by 6 bases and J by 0 bases, with 6 bases between. The CDR3 is made up of 14 amino acids. CDR3 residues: CASSTYSGANVLTF. CDR3 sequence (DNA): TGTGCCAGCAGCACTTACTCTGGGGCCAACGTCCTGACTTTC.

The V gene is TRBV5-1, the J gene TRBJ2-2; TRBD2 is a possible D gene (5 bases). This CDR3 contains 14 residues. The germline gives CDR1 SGHRS, CDR2 YFSETQ. Trimming took off 6 bases at V and 5 bases at J, with 14 bases between the two ends. The CDR3 loop reads CASTSLGGTGELFF. CDR3 in DNA: TGCGCCAGCACCTCACTAGGAGGTACCGGGGAGCTGTTTTTT. The full variable domain, with the rest looked up from reference TRBV5-1 and TRBJ2-2, is KAGVTQTPRYLIKTRGQQVTLSCSPISGHRSVSWYQQTPGQGLQFLFEYFSETQRNKGNFPGRFSGRQFSNSRSEMNVSTLELGDSALYLCASTSLGGTGELFFGEGSRLTVL.

The chain carries TRBV5-8 and TRBJ1-3, with a weak D call TRBD1 (5 bases). This CDR3 region has 16 residues. Germline V gene lookup returns CDR1 SGHTS and CDR2 YDEGEE. The ends were cut back, 2 bases at V and 1 base at J, with 13 bases in the middle. Here the CDR3 reads CASSFVRQTSGNTIYF. Written as DNA, the CDR3 is TGTGCCAGCAGCTTCGTTCGACAGACGTCTGGAAACACCATATATTTT.

CDR3 coding DNA: TGTGCCAGCAGCTTAGGGGATAGCGGGAGCGGTACGCAGTATTTT. Translated: CASSLGDSGSGTQYF. The rearrangement uses TRBV7-2 and TRBJ2-3, with TRBD2 matching over 9 bases. From germline, CDR1 is SGHTA and CDR2 FQGNSA. The CDR3 loop spans 15 amino acids. V dropped 1 base and J dropped 8; count of bases not matched to a gene: 7.

The chain recombines TRBV11-2 with TRBJ1-4, with D uncertain. CDR1 is SGHAT, CDR2 FQNNGV, per germline. The CDR3 extends over 14 amino acids. Trimming pared 5 bases from V and 3 bases from J, leaving 10 bases between. CDR3 in DNA: TGTGCCAGCAGCCCCCTTGGGCCTAATGAAAAACTGTTTTTT. Its protein product is CASSPLGPNEKLFF.

This chain joins TRBV7-2 and TRBJ1-3; D remains unclear. Trimming took 5 bases from V and 2 from J, leaving 16 bases between them. The CDR3 has 16 amino acids. From germline, CDR1 is SGHTA and CDR2 FQGNSA. Here the CDR3 DNA reads TGTGCCAGCAGCCCGGCCCTGACCCAGGCTGGAAACACCATATATTTT. Its protein is CASSPALTQAGNTIYF.

This chain connects TRBV29-1 to TRBJ2-3, with D perhaps being TRBD1 or TRBD2 (6 bases each). The CDR3 extends over 14 amino acids. Trimming took off 4 bases at V and 4 bases at J, with 15 bases between the two ends. CDR1 is SQVTM, CDR2 ANQGSEA, per germline. CDR3 loop: CSVGGAGGADTQYF. The CDR3 coding sequence is TGCAGCGTTGGGGGGGCGGGTGGCGCAGATACGCAGTATTTT.

This clone appeared a few times. V and J are TRBV5-1 and TRBJ1-4; 7 bases fit TRBD1. Germline CDR1 is SGHRS and CDR2 is YFSETQ. This CDR3 contains 13 residues. Trimming took 5 bases from V and 6 from J; bases not matched to a gene: 4. CDR3 amino acids: CASRDGTDEKLFF. CDR3 sequence (DNA): TGCGCCAGCAGGGACGGGACAGATGAAAAACTGTTTTTT.

CDR3 in amino acids: CASSYRAPASTDTQYF. In nucleotides, the CDR3 is TGTGCCAGCAGCTACCGGGCCCCGGCCAGCACAGATACGCAGTATTTT. The chain uses TRBV7-8 and TRBJ2-3; D uncertain. Germline V gives CDR1 SGHVS, CDR2 FQNEAQ. V lost 4 bases and J lost 0, with 14 bases in between. The CDR3 consists of 16 residues.